The clone carrying this TCR beta chain has a handful of counts. Use of 60 Vbeta and 13 Jbeta primers characterized the PCR. Assay used: immunoSEQ multiplex PCR; TCRdb lists only in-frame clones, some missing. The sample contains about 55,000 clones, 78% of which appear only once. The data derive from a study of cytomegalovirus exposure and HLA in healthy donors. The sequenced material came from PBMCs. The TCR originated in a female donor in good health and CMV-seronegative.

The CDR3 DNA sequence: TGTGCCAGCAGCCCTACCGGGACAGATAATTCACCCCTCCACTTT. Encoded protein: CASSPTGTDNSPLHF. V and J are TRBV11-1 and TRBJ1-6, with 7 bases lining up with TRBD1. CDR1 and CDR2 (germline): SGHAT, FQDESV (reference sequence). J lost 5 bases, V lost 5 bases, and 6 bases had no gene match. The CDR3 length is 15 residues. The complete variable domain, with remaining parts taken from reference TRBV11-1 and TRBJ1-6, reads EAEVAQSPRYKITEKSQAVAFWCDPISGHATLYWYRQILGQGPELLVQFQDESVVDDSQLPKDRFSAERLKGVDSTLKIQPAELGDSAMYLCASSPTGTDNSPLHFGNGTRLTVT.